This T cell receptor (beta chain) comes out of a study of blood T cell repertoires in COVID-19. Study in general: COVID-19 samples from acute and convalescent phases originated in the United States, Italy and Spain. T cells, B-cell-depleted T cells, or PBMCs provided the cDNA or gDNA that served as material.

Concerning this clone itself: Other nucleotide sequences from this sample produce the same CDR3.

In the original processing: The authors estimated nucleated cell counts from reference gene primer amplification. Only in-frame clones appear in the TCRdb table, and some are missing; sequencing was by immunoSEQ multiplex PCR. V, J and clone size derive from that table, while D and trimming were established from the DNA sequence. The sample has roughly 190,000 clones; 85% to 90% are singletons. The sample consisted of peripheral blood. This TCR came from a human donor in a cohort sampled during active COVID-19.

The DNA for the CDR3 is TGTGCCAGCAGTTTATCAGGCCGGTACGAGCAGTACTTC. Translated, it gives CASSLSGRYEQYF. The rearrangement uses TRBV28 and TRBJ2-7; D unclear. Deletions cut 1 base from V and 4 bases from J, with 8 bases between. Germline V gene data show CDR1 as MDHEN and CDR2 as SYDVKM. This CDR3 comprises 13 residues.